This TCR beta chain was found in a study of cytomegalovirus exposure and HLA in healthy donors. In the PCR, 60 Vbeta and 13 Jbeta primers were used. Per the original methods: Around 11 million of around 85 million unique TCR beta chains were shared, per a later count. Method: immunoSEQ multiplex PCR; TCRdb's copy keeps in-frame clones and lacks some. V, J and clone size derive from that table, while D and trimming were established from the DNA sequence. Of 100,000 to 150,000 clones detected, 80% to 85% appear once; the ten largest clones hold 0.7%. V shed 5 bases and J 6 bases; nucleotides not matched to a gene: 7. This CDR3 is built from 16 residues. From germline, CDR1 is SGHVS and CDR2 FQNEAQ. Whole-study results and caveats: As confirmed in vitro, a few CMV-associated chains were specific for CMV antigens. V segments that were indistinguishable, TRBV6-2 and TRBV6-3 among them, were omitted from analysis.

This clone has only a few counts. What it binds is not known. This clonotype was sampled from a man aged 18 to 30 in good health and CMV-seronegative. The V and J genes are TRBV7-8 and TRBJ2-1; 13 bases are a match to TRBD2. Sequenced: PBMCs. For the CDR3, the DNA is TGTGCCAGCAGCGTACGACTAGCGGGGGGCGTCAATGAGCAGTTCTTC. Protein sequence: CASSVRLAGGVNEQFF.